Included here is one T cell receptor (beta chain) sequence, with context. Its antigen is as yet unknown. Using immunoSEQ multiplex PCR, the repertoire was profiled, and TCRdb retains in-frame clones only, with some absent. The data show some 46,000 clones, 80% seen once. These data originate in a study of PD-1 blockade in classical Hodgkin lymphoma. Study results and limitations: Patients starting nivolumab less than 1 year after ASCT had lower diversity and were excluded from later analyses. Repertoire differences lack defined causes, possibly disease activity or prior therapy. Baseline diversity was lower in partial responders and progressors than complete responders. Lower baseline TCR diversity was reported for newly diagnosed patients than for healthy donors.

Patients all relapsed after autologous stem cell transplantation, and there was variation in brentuximab vedotin exposure. V was clipped by 1 base and J by 3 bases; unmatched bases: 1. There are 15 residues in the CDR3. Looked up from germline, CDR1 is KGHSH and CDR2 is LQKENI. Material: peripheral blood mononuclear cells (PBMCs), obtained before the second cycle of nivolumab. This receptor was obtained from a human donor with classical Hodgkin lymphoma. The V call is TRBV18, the J call TRBJ1-5, with 9 nucleotides matching TRBD1. The CDR3 DNA reads TGTGCCAGCTCACCACGGGACAGGGTCAATCAGCCCCAGCATTTT. Its protein is CASSPRDRVNQPQHF.